These 21 T cell receptor beta chains came from one sample sequenced in a study of CD8+CD57+ T cells in acquired aplastic anemia. Template material for TCR beta VDJ and CDR3 profiling consisted of genomic DNA. Using its own MiXCR run on the reads, TCRdb lists one record per CDR3 protein. The sample lists roughly 58,000 distinct CDR3 sequences, around 55% occurring once. Input material: sorted CD4+, CD8+, or CD8+CD57+ T cells (not recorded which) from PBMCs. These receptors originate from a human donor in good health, serving as a control.

The rearrangement uses TRBV20-1 and TRBJ2-3; 8 positions match TRBD2. The CDR3 covers 14 residues. V shed 6 bases, J shed 3 bases, and the junction held 8 bases outside the gene matches. Germline assignment: CDR1 DFQATT and CDR2 SNEGSKA (reference sequence). The CDR3 loop reads CSARRGGTTDTQYF. DNA of the CDR3: TGCAGTGCCCGTCGGGGGGGCACAACAGATACGCAGTATTTT.

This clonotype was counted a single time. The chain links TRBV7-2 to TRBJ2-7, with D possibly being TRBD2 (5 bases). Trimming removed 5 bases at V and 4 bases at J, with 9 bases between. The CDR3 has 12 amino acids. Germline CDR1 SGHTA, CDR2 FQGNSA. CDR3 sequence: CASSPEGYEQYF. In DNA, the CDR3 is TGTGCCAGCAGCCCCGAGGGATACGAGCAGTACTTC.

DNA for the CDR3: TGTGCCAGCAGCGTGGGAGGCGGGAGGAACTCACCCCTCCACTTT. This codes for CASSVGGGRNSPLHF. The V and J genes are TRBV11-3 and TRBJ1-6; D gene ambiguous. The CDR3 totals 15 residues. CDR1 and CDR2 from the germline V gene are SGHNT and YENEEA. V lost 5 bases and J 10 bases, leaving 18 bases between the germline ends.

This clonotype was picked up a small number of times. The CDR3 DNA sequence: TGCAGCGTTGAAGGACTGGGTTCTAACTATGGCTACACCTTC. Translated, it gives CSVEGLGSNYGYTF. This chain connects TRBV29-1 to TRBJ1-2, with D uncertain. The germline CDR1 and CDR2 sequences are SQVTM and ANQGSEA. Deletions cut 1 base from V and 0 bases from J, with 9 bases between. This CDR3 is 14 amino acids long. Supplemented by reference TRBV29-1 and TRBJ1-2, the full variable domain reads SAVISQKPSRDICQRGTSLTIQCQVDSQVTMMFWYRQQPGQSLTLIATANQGSEATYESGFVIDKFPISRPNLTFSTLTVSNMSPEDSSIYLCSVEGLGSNYGYTFGSGTRLTVV.

This clonotype turned up a few times. With a much larger clone just one base away, this may be a read error. This rearrangement joins TRBV12-3 or TRBV12-4 to TRBJ1-5; D unclear. Trimming removed 6 bases from V and 3 bases from J, with 9 bases in between. The CDR3 contains 13 residues. The CDR3, as DNA: TGTGCCAGCAGCCGGACCGACAATCAGCCCCAGCATTTT. Encoded protein: CASSRTDNQPQHF.

The chain employs TRBV6-1 and TRBJ2-6; 8 bases agree with TRBD1. CDR3 size: 17 residues. Germline V lookup: CDR1 MNHNS, CDR2 SASEGT. V dropped 6 bases and J dropped 2; count of bases not matched to a gene: 9. Written as DNA, the CDR3 is TGTGCCAGCAGCGTACAGGGGGGAGAAACTGGGGCCAACGTCCTGACTTTC. Translation: CASSVQGGETGANVLTF.

Remarks on this clonotype: At one end the junction does not follow the germline gene, possibly because of a read error. The chain couples TRBV7-8 to TRBJ2-7; the match to TRBD2 covers 11 bases. Germline V gene sequence: CDR1 SGHVS, CDR2 FQNEAQ. This CDR3 spans 16 amino acids. The CDR3 is CASSLVLAGGPGELYF. The CDR3 DNA reads TGTGCCAGCAGCTTAGTGCTAGCGGGAGGTCCCGGGGAGCTGTACTTC.

In this sample, this clonotype turned up many times. V gene TRBV5-4 combines with J gene TRBJ2-2, with D unresolved. Germline loops: CDR1 SGHNT, CDR2 YYREEE (reference sequence). The length of the CDR3 is 13 residues. This chain's CDR3 is CAPGHANTGELFF. The DNA of the CDR3 is TGTGCTCCTGGGCACGCAAACACCGGGGAGCTGTTTTTT.

This clonotype is deemed medium-sized. The chain uses TRBV24-1 and TRBJ1-1; maybe TRBD1 (5 bases). V was clipped by 3 bases and J by 3 bases, with 13 bases between them. This CDR3 is built from 15 residues. Germline CDR1 KGHDR, CDR2 SFDVKD. CDR3 DNA sequence: TGTGCCACCAGTGATGGGGTGGGGGGATACACTGAAGCTTTCTTT. This encodes CATSDGVGGYTEAFF.

This clonotype turned up a few times. This chain joins TRBV9 and TRBJ1-1; no reliable D call. Germline CDR1 SGDLS, CDR2 YYNGEE. CDR3 length equals 12 residues. Trimming cost V 3 bases and J 0 bases, with 3 bases left between them. CDR3 region: CASSEVNTEAFF. The DNA of the CDR3 is TGTGCCAGCAGCGAGGTGAACACTGAAGCTTTCTTT. Based on the CDR3 plus reference TRBV9 and TRBJ1-1, the full variable domain is DSGVTQTPKHLITATGQRVTLRCSPRSGDLSVYWYQQSLDQGLQFLIQYYNGEERAKGNILERFSAQQFPDLHSELNLSSLELGDSALYFCASSEVNTEAFFGQGTRLTVV.

For this clonotype: Germline and junction disagree at one end, which may indicate a read error. The chain employs TRBV25-1 and TRBJ1-1; maybe TRBD1 (5 bases). CDR3 length: 10 residues. Germline values: CDR1 MGHDK, CDR2 SYGVNS. CDR3 in amino acids: CASSAQATPF. In DNA, the CDR3 is TGTGCCAGCAGTGCACAGGCGACTCCTTTT.

V is TRBV6-2 or TRBV6-3 and J is TRBJ1-2, with TRBD1 matching 7 bases. CDR3 length: 18 amino acids. CDR1 is MNHEY and CDR2 is SVGEGT in the germline V gene. V lost 0 bases, J lost 3 bases, and 13 bases stayed unmatched. In nucleotides, the CDR3 is TGTGCCAGCAGTTACTCGAGGGGCCACGGGACAGATGACTATGGCTACACCTTC. Translating gives CASSYSRGHGTDDYGYTF.

At least ten counts were recorded for this clonotype. The rearrangement joins TRBV19 to TRBJ2-1; 11 nucleotides agree with TRBD2. This CDR3 contains 15 residues. V gave up 1 base and J gave up 8 bases; unmatched junction bases: 4. Germline CDR1 LNHDA, CDR2 SQIVND (reference sequence). The CDR3 here is CASSIGLAGGHEQFF. Written as DNA, the CDR3 is TGTGCCAGTAGTATAGGGCTAGCGGGAGGTCATGAGCAGTTCTTC.

This clonotype was detected once. The CDR3: CSARDSGLLTSYEQYF. DNA for the CDR3: TGCAGTGCTAGGGATTCGGGACTTCTTACCAGCTACGAGCAGTACTTC. The chain has TRBV20-1 and TRBJ2-7; a weak D match, TRBD2 (6 bases). The CDR3 is 16 amino acids. The germline gives CDR1 DFQATT, CDR2 SNEGSKA (reference sequence). With 3 bases removed from V and 3 bases from J, the gap between germline ends came to 21 bases.

The V gene is TRBV2, the J gene TRBJ1-5; the D gene is possibly TRBD1 (6 bases). Trimming stripped 6 bases from V and 1 base from J, with 10 bases between. CDR3 length: 14 residues. Germline CDR1 SNHLY, CDR2 FYNNEI. CDR3 DNA: TGTGCCAGCAGCGATACAGGGAGCAATCAGCCCCAGCATTTT. Translation: CASSDTGSNQPQHF. The complete variable domain, with remaining parts taken from reference TRBV2 and TRBJ1-5, reads EPEVTQTPSHQVTQMGQEVILRCVPISNHLYFYWYRQILGQKVEFLVSFYNNEISEKSEIFDDQFSVERPDGSNFTLKIRSTKLEDSAMYFCASSDTGSNQPQHFGDGTRLSIL.

The chain couples TRBV15 to TRBJ1-4; the D gene is possibly TRBD1 (6 bases). Between the trimmed V and J ends, which lost 5 bases and 8 bases, there was a span of 18 bases. This CDR3 region has 15 residues. Germline V gives CDR1 LNHNV, CDR2 YYDKDF (reference sequence). The CDR3 DNA reads as TGTGCCACCAGCGGAATTCAAGGGGGGGACGAAAAACTGTTTTTT. Its translation is CATSGIQGGDEKLFF.

This clonotype was detected many times. The CDR3 sequence is CAWSAGPYEQYF. The CDR3 region has the DNA TGTGCCTGGAGTGCGGGACCCTACGAGCAGTACTTC. The chain recombines TRBV30 with TRBJ2-7; D tentatively fits TRBD1 or TRBD2 (5 bases each). The germline V and J ends were trimmed by 1 base and 2 bases, with 6 bases remaining between them. The CDR3 covers 12 residues. Germline V gives CDR1 GTSNPN, CDR2 SVGIG (reference sequence). Full variable domain (rest looked up from reference TRBV30 and TRBJ2-7): SQTIHQWPATLVQPVGSPLSLECTVEGTSNPNLYWYRQAAGRGLQLLFYSVGIGQISSEVPQNLSASRPQDRQFILSSKKLLLSDSGFYLCAWSAGPYEQYFGPGTRLTVT.

This rearrangement joins TRBV15 to TRBJ2-7; D uncertain. The CDR3 sequence is 15 residues long. Trimming shortened V by 1 base and J by 2 bases, and 12 bases separated the two germline ends. Germline values: CDR1 LNHNV, CDR2 YYDKDF (reference sequence). CDR3 amino acids: CATSRGQSIPYEQYF. The DNA of the CDR3 is TGTGCCACCAGCAGAGGGCAGTCCATCCCCTACGAGCAGTACTTC. Supplemented by reference TRBV15 and TRBJ2-7, the full variable domain reads DAMVIQNPRYQVTQFGKPVTLSCSQTLNHNVMYWYQQKSSQAPKLLFHYYDKDFNNEADTPDNFQSRRPNTSFCFLDIRSPGLGDTAMYLCATSRGQSIPYEQYFGPGTRLTVT.

This clonotype was counted ten times or more. This chain connects TRBV14 to TRBJ2-5, with D maybe TRBD1 (5 bases). This CDR3 region has 13 residues. V lost 4 bases, J lost 2 bases, and 8 bases lay in between. Germline V lookup: CDR1 SGHDN, CDR2 FVKESK. DNA of the CDR3: TGTGCCAGCAGCCGACAGTTACAAGAGACCCAGTACTTC. Translating gives CASSRQLQETQYF.

About this clonotype itself: At one end the junction does not follow the germline gene, possibly because of a read error. As DNA, the CDR3 is TGTGCCAGCAGCCTAAGGCTAGCGAGTACCGGGGAGCCGTTTTTT. This gives the protein CASSLRLASTGEPFF. This chain links TRBV7-9 with TRBJ2-2, with a possible D match to TRBD2 (6 bases). The CDR3 runs to 15 residues. The germline CDR1 and CDR2 sequences are SEHNR and FQNEAQ (reference sequence).

The V call is TRBV7-2, the J call TRBJ2-1; the D is unclear. CDR1 is SGHTA and CDR2 is FQGNSA in the germline V gene. V was shortened by 4 bases and J by 0 bases, with 4 bases between the two germline ends. The CDR3 is 13 amino acids. The CDR3, as DNA: TGTGCCAGCAGCTGGTCCTCCTACAATGAGCAGTTCTTC. This translates into CASSWSSYNEQFF.